The clone carrying this T cell receptor (beta chain) ranks as medium-sized (0.01 to 0.1%). The antigen is not known. TRB rearrangements spanning V, D and J were amplified using mixed TRB-A/B primers. From the multiplex PCR reads, TCRdb called clonotypes with MiXCR, one entry per CDR3 protein. The table has about 6,400 distinct CDR3 sequences, 21% seen once. Germline lookup yields CDR1 KGHSH and CDR2 LQKENI. The CDR3 spans 16 residues. With 8 bases clipped from V and 4 bases from J, the junction kept 14 bases outside the gene matches. The sample is drawn from a study of T cell repertoires in aging, cancer and after chemotherapy. Study-wide background: Millions of TCR reads were in the whole dataset. The study's findings and limits: Median generation probability rose over the chemotherapy interval in each cancer cohort, suggesting rebound thymic output. Compared with age-matched healthy donors, untreated hematological or solid cancer patients showed higher blood TCR clonality. In healthy donors, age-related TCR diversity loss mainly reflected lost richness.

Peripheral blood genomic DNA, not sorted cells or RNA, was the template. This chain uses TRBV18 with TRBJ2-5, with 9 nucleotides matching TRBD2. This TCR was recovered from a human donor with a blood cancer. Sequences were obtained from blood. The CDR3 sequence: CASRVSRTSDGETQYF. In DNA form, the CDR3 reads TGTGCCAGCCGGGTAAGCCGGACTAGCGATGGAGAGACCCAGTACTTC.